This T cell receptor (beta chain) was identified in a study of OX40 agonist ivuxolimab in advanced cancers. About the research overall: Among those enrolled, mean age was about 58 years (range roughly 20 to 85) and 70% to 85% were male. Past anti-PD-1, anti-PD-L1 or anti-CTLA-4 therapy was accepted, and 30% to 45% had received some.

Here immunoSEQ multiplex PCR was the method, and the copy in TCRdb shows in-frame clones only, minus some. The top ten clones hold around 0.71% of a sample with 55,000 to 60,000 clones, around four fifths of them seen once. This CDR3 has 16 amino acids. V trimming: 0 bases; J trimming: 8 bases; junction bases outside the gene matches: 9. Germline V gene lookup returns CDR1 SGHNT and CDR2 YYREEE (reference sequence). General study results and limits: Doses of 0.1 to 3.0 mg/kg were accompanied by clonal expansion of CD4+ and CD8+ blood T cells by week 6.

Concerning this clone itself: Its antigen is not known.

This clonotype originated in an adult with an advanced solid tumor such as melanoma, head and neck, liver or kidney cancer. The chain combines TRBV5-4 with TRBJ1-4, with TRBD1 matching 8 bases. Sequenced here: CD4+ or CD8+ T cells sorted from blood, sampled in a trial of the OX40 agonist ivuxolimab. CDR3 protein: CASSLAGQGLEEKLFF. CDR3 bases: TGTGCCAGCAGCTTGGCTGGACAGGGCCTAGAGGAAAAACTGTTTTTT.